Here is one T cell receptor beta chain with its context. Some clones are missing from TCRdb's copy, which holds only in-frame ones; the method was immunoSEQ multiplex PCR. The table includes 140,000 or so clones, more than 85% detected once. This entry belongs to a study of control samples from healthy donors and cancer patients. Germline lookup yields CDR1 GTSNPN and CDR2 SVGIG (reference sequence). The CDR3 length is 12 residues. With 1 base removed from V and 4 bases from J, the gap between germline ends came to 7 bases. This receptor was identified in a man aged 25 to 45 in good health. V usage is TRBV30 and J usage is TRBJ1-2; no clear D. The sequencing input was blood. CDR3 region: CAWSDGSYGYTF. In nucleotides, the CDR3 is TGTGCCTGGAGTGACGGGTCCTATGGCTACACCTTC.